This entry lists 29 T cell receptor beta chains sequenced from one sample in a study of post-analysis software for immune sequencing data. TCR beta cDNA libraries included unique molecular identifiers. TCRdb reprocessed the PCR reads with MiXCR, giving one entry per CDR3 protein. The sample holds under 200,000 distinct CDR3 sequences, about 37% seen once. The sequencing used blood, collected after autologous hematopoietic stem cell transplantation. The receptors originated from a girl aged 5 to 17 with multiple sclerosis.

The chain carries TRBV5-1 and TRBJ1-3; TRBD1 agrees at 7 bases. The CDR3 consists of 15 residues. Germline trimming cut 4 bases from V and 2 bases from J; bases unmatched to any gene: 6. CDR1 and CDR2 from the germline V gene are SGHRS and YFSETQ. The CDR3 coding sequence is TGCGCCAGCAGCCAGGGACAGTCAGCTGGAAACACCATATATTTT. This translates into CASSQGQSAGNTIYF.

The chain joins TRBV2 to TRBJ2-7, with D perhaps TRBD1 (6 bases). In germline, CDR1 is SNHLY, CDR2 FYNNEI. Trimming stripped 6 bases from V and 3 bases from J, with 18 bases between. The CDR3 totals 15 residues. The CDR3 bases are TGTGCCAGCAGCGCCACAGGGACCCCATTCTACGAGCAGTACTTC. As protein: CASSATGTPFYEQYF.

This clonotype was seen at least ten times. The chain uses TRBV12-3 or TRBV12-4 and TRBJ1-2, with TRBD1 matching 7 bases. Unmatched junction bases numbered 6, after V lost 3 bases and J lost 8 bases. The CDR3 extends over 13 amino acids. CDR3 region: CASSFPGGGGYTF. The CDR3 DNA sequence: TGTGCCAGCAGTTTCCCAGGGGGAGGGGGCTACACCTTC.

The chain carries TRBV27 and TRBJ2-1; 7 positions match TRBD2. This CDR3 has 15 amino acids. Germline CDR1 is MNHEY and CDR2 is SMNVEV (reference sequence). Germline trimming cut 2 bases from V and 4 bases from J; bases unmatched to any gene: 5. The CDR3 here is CASSLMGGGYNEQFF. The CDR3 coding sequence is TGTGCCAGCAGTTTAATGGGGGGGGGGTACAATGAGCAGTTCTTC.

V usage is TRBV6-1 and J usage is TRBJ2-7, with 14 bases that match TRBD2. This CDR3 spans 16 amino acids. The germline V gene has CDR1 MNHNS and CDR2 SASEGT. V dropped 4 bases and J dropped 3; count of bases not matched to a gene: 5. The CDR3 loop is CASSGGTSGSRYEQYF. Written as DNA, the CDR3 is TGTGCCAGCAGTGGAGGGACTAGCGGGAGTCGCTACGAGCAGTACTTC.

CDR3 DNA sequence: TGTGCCAGCAGCCGCGGGACGCTAGAGACCCAGTACTTC. Translation gives CASSRGTLETQYF. The chain is built from TRBV7-3 and TRBJ2-5; the D gene is possibly TRBD2 (6 bases). CDR3 length equals 13 residues. Trimming left V 5 bases short and J 4 bases short, with 11 bases between. Germline V gene data show CDR1 as SGHTA and CDR2 as FQGTGA.

The rearrangement joins TRBV18 to TRBJ1-1; perhaps TRBD1 as D (5 bases). The CDR3 runs 13 residues. Between the trimmed V and J ends, which lost 5 bases and 3 bases, there was a span of 10 bases. Germline V CDR1 and CDR2: KGHSH, LQKENI. The DNA of the CDR3 is TGTGCCAGCTCAATTGGGGGGGACACTGAAGCTTTCTTT. Translated, it gives CASSIGGDTEAFF.

The genes are TRBV6-4 and TRBJ2-4; 11 bases fit TRBD2. The junction had 4 bases not matched to a gene; V was cut back by 3 bases and J by 0 bases. The CDR3 is 17 residues long. Germline assignment: CDR1 MRHNA and CDR2 SNTAGT. The CDR3 DNA is TGTGCCAGCAGTGAACTAGCGGGAGCGGGAGCCAAAAACATTCAGTACTTC. This translates into CASSELAGAGAKNIQYF.

The gene calls are TRBV20-1 and TRBJ2-1; 7 nucleotides agree with TRBD2. The CDR3 sequence is 15 residues long. Looked up from germline, CDR1 is DFQATT and CDR2 is SNEGSKA (reference sequence). J lost 3 bases, V lost 2 bases, and 7 bases had no gene match. CDR3 DNA sequence: TGCAGTGCTAGAAGTAGGCGGGAGCTCTACAATGAGCAGTTCTTC. Encoded protein: CSARSRRELYNEQFF.

The chain is built from TRBV12-3 or TRBV12-4 and TRBJ1-1; TRBD1 matches 8 bases. This CDR3 is 14 amino acids long. Losses at the gene ends were 5 bases for V and 4 bases for J; bases not matched to a gene: 6. CDR3 region: CASSDRTGITEAFF. CDR3 nucleotides: TGTGCCAGCAGTGACCGGACAGGGATCACTGAAGCTTTCTTT.

This rearrangement joins TRBV6-5 to TRBJ2-5; weak D call: TRBD2 (6 bases). Trimming pared 0 bases from V and 11 bases from J, leaving 19 bases between. The CDR3 has 15 amino acids. Germline CDR1 is MNHEY and CDR2 is SVGAGI. CDR3 protein: CASSYSGGGVNEQYF. The DNA for the CDR3 is TGTGCCAGCAGTTACTCGGGCGGAGGGGTCAATGAGCAGTACTTC.

The chain employs TRBV12-3 or TRBV12-4 and TRBJ2-5; 12 nucleotides align to TRBD2. Trimming took 6 bases from V and 4 from J; bases not matched to a gene: 6. This CDR3 has 15 amino acids. CDR3 coding DNA: TGTGCCAGCAGCCCTAGCGGGGGGGCCCTAGAGACCCAGTACTTC. Its protein is CASSPSGGALETQYF.

This clonotype turned up a few times. The J gene is TRBJ2-3, the V gene TRBV20-1; 8 bases align to TRBD2. Germline V CDR1 and CDR2: DFQATT, SNEGSKA (reference sequence). The V segment lost 4 bases and the J segment 5 bases; nucleotides outside the gene matches: 8. The length of the CDR3 is 14 residues. The CDR3: CSATGLANGDTQYF. The CDR3, as DNA: TGCAGTGCTACCGGACTAGCAAACGGAGATACGCAGTATTTT.

The gene calls are TRBV7-2 and TRBJ2-7; 8 positions agree with TRBD2. Germline trimming cut 2 bases from V and 11 bases from J; bases unmatched to any gene: 20. This CDR3 is built from 17 residues. Germline CDR1 and CDR2: SGHTA and FQGNSA. The CDR3 protein is CASSLHSAGLAGQREYF. The CDR3 DNA reads as TGTGCCAGCAGCTTACATTCGGCGGGGCTAGCGGGCCAGAGAGAGTACTTC.

This chain links TRBV27 with TRBJ1-1, with a tentative D call TRBD1 (5 bases). Per the germline V gene, CDR1 is MNHEY and CDR2 is SMNVEV (reference sequence). The ends were cut back, 7 bases at V and 9 bases at J, with 12 bases in the middle. The CDR3 covers 11 residues. In DNA, the CDR3 is TGTGCCAGCATCTTGGGGGTAAAAGCTTTCTTT. It yields the protein CASILGVKAFF.

The chain is built from TRBV28 and TRBJ2-7; D possibly corresponds to TRBD2 (6 bases). The CDR3 is made up of 16 amino acids. V was pared by 4 bases and J by 1 base, with 17 bases between. Per germline, CDR1 MDHEN and CDR2 SYDVKM. The CDR3 bases are TGTGCCAGCAGTTACGTCTCACTAGCCCTATCCTACGAGCAGTACTTC. Translating it yields CASSYVSLALSYEQYF.

The DNA of the CDR3 is TGTGCCAGCAGTGAAAGAGGACCCCACTTCACAGATACGCAGTATTTT. Encoded protein: CASSERGPHFTDTQYF. The J gene is TRBJ2-3, the V gene TRBV7-2; D is undetermined. CDR1 SGHTA and CDR2 FQGNSA come from the germline V gene. Trimming shortened V by 6 bases and J by 2 bases, and 18 bases separated the two germline ends. This CDR3 has 16 residues.

This clonotype was seen only a few times. The chain carries TRBV4-2 and TRBJ2-5, with 13 bases that match TRBD2. Germline V lookup: CDR1 LGHNA, CDR2 YNFKEQ. This CDR3 has 16 amino acids. Trimming removed 1 base from V and 3 bases from J; junction bases left unmatched: 2. The CDR3 DNA reads TGTGCCAGCAGCCAAGTGGGGACTAGCGGGAAAGAGACCCAGTACTTC. Protein product: CASSQVGTSGKETQYF.

Notes on this clonotype: A much bigger clone sits one base away, suggesting this may be a read error. The DNA for the CDR3 is TGTGCCGGCAGCTTATTTCCGCGGCAGGGGGCGCGGGATACGCAGTATTTT. Encoded protein: CAGSLFPRQGARDTQYF. The V gene is TRBV7-2, the J gene TRBJ2-3, with TRBD1 identical over 8 bases. CDR3 length equals 17 residues. From germline, CDR1 is SGHTA and CDR2 FQGNSA.

V is TRBV20-1 and J is TRBJ2-7; tentatively, D is TRBD1 (6 bases). The CDR3 is 13 residues long. V was trimmed by 1 base and J by 0 bases, leaving 7 bases between them. Germline V gene data show CDR1 as DFQATT and CDR2 as SNEGSKA (reference sequence). CDR3 sequence: CSARGTVSYEQYF. Written as DNA, the CDR3 is TGCAGTGCTAGAGGGACAGTCTCCTACGAGCAGTACTTC.

This clonotype was picked up a small number of times. This sequence joins TRBV15 and TRBJ1-5; weak D call: TRBD1 (5 bases). The V gene's germline CDR1 is LNHNV and CDR2 YYDKDF (reference sequence). The CDR3 covers 15 residues. Deletions cut 1 base from V and 7 bases from J, with 14 bases between. The DNA for the CDR3 is TGTGCCACCAGCAGAGTTGGGGGGTTGGGGCAGCCCCAGCATTTT. Protein sequence: CATSRVGGLGQPQHF.

Only a few counts were recorded for this clonotype. This chain links TRBV6-1 with TRBJ2-3; D remains ambiguous. Germline V CDR1 and CDR2: MNHNS, SASEGT. V lost 3 bases and J lost 6, with 10 bases in between. There are 13 residues in the CDR3. The CDR3 sequence: CASSDHLQDTQYF. For the CDR3, the DNA is TGTGCCAGCAGTGATCATCTCCAGGATACGCAGTATTTT.

This sequence joins TRBV7-9 and TRBJ2-4, with 8 bases matching TRBD1. The DNA matches TRBJ2-7 better at its end, which makes the J call doubtful. There are 13 residues in the CDR3. In germline, CDR1 is SEHNR, CDR2 FQNEAQ (reference sequence). The CDR3 sequence is CARGQERTYEQYF. In DNA form, the CDR3 reads TGTGCCAGGGGACAGGAGCGAACCTACGAGCAGTACTTC.

Only a few counts were recorded for this clonotype. This rearrangement joins TRBV24-1 to TRBJ2-6; 10 nucleotides align to TRBD1. CDR1 and CDR2 (germline): KGHDR, SFDVKD. Trimming removed 9 bases from V and 1 base from J; junction bases left unmatched: 8. The CDR3 loop spans 17 amino acids. The chain's CDR3 is CATAGRDRGSGANVLTF. The CDR3, as DNA: TGTGCCACCGCCGGCCGGGACAGGGGTTCTGGGGCCAACGTCCTGACTTTC.

This clonotype was counted only a few times. The CDR3 is CASSLMGGNEQFF. The CDR3 coding sequence is TGTGCCAGCAGTTTAATGGGGGGGAATGAGCAGTTCTTC. The rearrangement uses TRBV12-3 or TRBV12-4 and TRBJ2-1, with TRBD2 matching over 7 bases. With 2 bases clipped from V and 7 bases from J, the junction kept 2 bases outside the gene matches. The CDR3 is 13 residues long.

This clonotype was picked up a small number of times. This sequence joins TRBV24-1 and TRBJ2-1; 9 bases agree with TRBD1. V gave up 7 bases and J gave up 4 bases; unmatched junction bases: 7. Germline V gene data show CDR1 as KGHDR and CDR2 as SFDVKD. The CDR3 spans 15 residues. CDR3 in amino acids: CATSDRGIRYNEQFF. CDR3 nucleotide sequence: TGTGCCACCAGCGACAGGGGGATCCGGTACAATGAGCAGTTCTTC.

The CDR3 loop is CASSMGLAGRETRYF. The CDR3 coding sequence is TGTGCCAGCAGTATGGGACTAGCGGGGAGGGAGACCCGGTACTTC. This rearrangement joins TRBV25-1 to TRBJ2-7; 13 bases line up with TRBD2. CDR3 length: 15 amino acids. V lost 5 bases, J lost 12 bases, and 13 bases stayed unmatched. The germline V gene has CDR1 MGHDK and CDR2 SYGVNS.

This clonotype was recorded a few times. The rearrangement links TRBV30 to TRBJ2-4; D is unresolved. TRBJ2-7 explains the end of the DNA better; the J call may be wrong. The CDR3 has 12 amino acids. Germline assignment: CDR1 GTSNPN and CDR2 SVGIG (reference sequence). The CDR3 DNA sequence: TGTGCCTGGGGGTTATCGGATTACGAGCAGTACTTC. Protein: CAWGLSDYEQYF.

The V gene is TRBV12-3 or TRBV12-4, the J gene TRBJ1-1; D possibly corresponds to TRBD1 (5 bases). The CDR3 spans 14 residues. Trimming left V 2 bases short and J 0 bases short, with 7 bases between. In DNA form, the CDR3 reads TGTGCCAGCAGTTTACAGGGTGTGAACACTGAAGCTTTCTTT. This sequence encodes CASSLQGVNTEAFF.